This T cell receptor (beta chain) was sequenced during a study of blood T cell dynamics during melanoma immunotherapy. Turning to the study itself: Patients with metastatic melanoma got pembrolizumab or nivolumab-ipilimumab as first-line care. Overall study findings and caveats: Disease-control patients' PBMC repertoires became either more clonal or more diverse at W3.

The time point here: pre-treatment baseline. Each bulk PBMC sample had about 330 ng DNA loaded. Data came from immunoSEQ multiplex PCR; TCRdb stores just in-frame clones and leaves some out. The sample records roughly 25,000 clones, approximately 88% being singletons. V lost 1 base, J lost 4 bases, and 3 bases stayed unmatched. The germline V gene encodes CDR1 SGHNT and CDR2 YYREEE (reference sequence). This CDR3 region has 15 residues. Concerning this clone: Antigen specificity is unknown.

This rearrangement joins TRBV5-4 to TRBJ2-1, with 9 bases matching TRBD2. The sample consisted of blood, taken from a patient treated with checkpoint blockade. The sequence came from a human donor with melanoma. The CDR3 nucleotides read TGTGCCAGCAGCTTGCTTAGCGGGAGTTACAATGAGCAGTTCTTC. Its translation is CASSLLSGSYNEQFF.